A selection of T cell receptor beta chains follows, all from one sample in a study of OX40 agonist ivuxolimab in advanced cancers. Sequencing used immunoSEQ multiplex PCR; TCRdb keeps in-frame clones, though not all of them. The profile covers fewer than 55,000 clones, with approximately 78% appearing a single time and about 0.69% taken by the ten largest. This specimen consisted of CD4+ or CD8+ T cells sorted from blood, obtained in a trial of the OX40 agonist ivuxolimab. These receptors were taken from an adult with an advanced solid tumor such as melanoma, head and neck, liver or kidney cancer. Both conserved end residues are part of each CDR3. Expanded clones are given a class, and other clones once, few, many or no size at all.

.	TRBV18	TRBJ2-2	CASSDRDRKTTGELFF
.	TRBV6-5	TRBJ2-5	CASSPQETQYF
.	TRBV9	TRBJ1-2	CASSVDSGKVDGYTF
few	TRBV18	TRBJ2-1	CASSLSRTEGDEQFF
few	TRBV5-1	TRBJ2-7	CASSPMNRGLGSEQYF
.	TRBV19	TRBJ1-1	CASSPVGRTTEAFF
.	TRBV6-6	TRBJ1-2	CASTSILGTVYGYTF
.	TRBV6-1	TRBJ2-2	CAGGTGINTGELFF
.	TRBV4-2	TRBJ1-6	CASSQDLGDDSPLHF
.	TRBV6-1	TRBJ1-1	CASRRPNTEAFF
.	TRBV5-1	TRBJ1-5	CASSPDSNQPQHF
.	TRBV13	TRBJ1-5	CASKKGRQPQHF
.	TRBV10-1	TRBJ2-3	CASSEGQGFTDTQYF
few	TRBV25-1	TRBJ1-2	CASSAQLGYTF
few	TRBV12-5	TRBJ1-5	CASGFVEGQPQHF
.	TRBV6-5	TRBJ2-1	CASSRGNEQFF
.	TRBV20-1	TRBJ2-4	CRATGGNIQYF
.	TRBV19	TRBJ2-2	CASRPPGGGAKTGELFF
.	TRBV5-4	TRBJ2-3	CASRRFTDTQYF
.	TRBV6-1	TRBJ1-1	CASSEEPGLTEAFF
.	TRBV10-3	TRBJ2-7	CAIGGVTGEQYF
.	TRBV6-1	TRBJ2-5	CASTNSGSQETQYF
.	TRBV20-1	TRBJ1-2	CSAISNYGYTF
.	TRBV19	TRBJ1-2	CASSIDGDVVYGYTF
.	TRBV18	TRBJ2-1	CASSQLHEGNEQFF
once	TRBV6-5	TRBJ1-2	CASSRTTRGAHGYTF
.	TRBV19	TRBJ1-4	CASSINRATNEKLFF
.	TRBV7-2	TRBJ1-2	CASSLARRQTSGYTF
.	TRBV21-1	TRBJ1-6	CASSKAAPGVFNSPLHF
few	TRBV5-1	TRBJ2-5	CASSLGVAGFSQETQYF
.	TRBV7-9	TRBJ1-5	CASSSRADGQPQHF
.	TRBV5-1	TRBJ2-1	CASSFTRDSGSYNEQFF
once	TRBV6-1	TRBJ2-7	CAIRAGPWEQYF
.	TRBV2	TRBJ2-5	CASSEAVGLAQETQYF
.	TRBV6-6	TRBJ1-2	CASRAGQAYGYTF
once	TRBV28	TRBJ2-5	CANRGQGQETQYF
.	TRBV7-9	TRBJ1-1	CASRPDSYTEAFF